Given below is one T cell receptor beta chain in context. V lost 5 bases and J lost 8; bases outside the gene matches: 10. Germline V lookup: CDR1 MDHEN, CDR2 SYDVKM. The CDR3 loop spans 14 amino acids. Sequencing used immunoSEQ multiplex PCR; TCRdb keeps in-frame clones, though not all of them. Of fewer than 70,000 clones in the sample, approximately 94% are singletons; the top ten hold roughly 1.7%. The sample belongs to a study of preoperative IRX-2 immunotherapy in early breast cancer. This sample's treatment: preoperative locoregional IRX-2 cytokine immunotherapy. This phase Ib study tested locoregional IRX-2 cytokine immunotherapy given before surgery.

This specimen was taken from a patient treated with IRX-2 immunotherapy. The chain is built from TRBV28 and TRBJ1-2; 8 nucleotides match TRBD1. The source is a human donor with breast cancer. CDR3 residues: CASSVTGVTQGYTF. CDR3 DNA: TGTGCCAGCAGTGTGACAGGGGTCACGCAAGGCTACACCTTC.